The clone carrying this TCR beta chain appeared a single time. The antigen remains unidentified. The sample is drawn from a study of cytomegalovirus exposure and HLA in healthy donors. Study-wide findings and caveats: Common viral pathogens seemed, in a later analysis, to connect with several of the most significant clusters. When a later analysis compared HLA-associated TCR beta chains with equally common others, the HLA-associated chains turned out to be more clonally expanded and to have lower generation probabilities. The records held CMV serostatus as the only immune exposure information. Researchers left out some V segments, among them TRBV6-2 and TRBV6-3, as indistinguishable.

Primers for the PCR totalled 60 Vbeta and 13 Jbeta. Only in-frame clones appear in the TCRdb table, and some are missing; sequencing was by immunoSEQ multiplex PCR. The profile covers 170,000 or so clones, with 60% to 85% appearing a single time and about 2.7% taken by the ten largest. The CDR3 extends over 16 amino acids. Germline CDR1 and CDR2: LNHDA and SQIVND (reference sequence). The germline V and J ends were trimmed by 0 bases and 8 bases, with 16 bases remaining between them. This chain uses TRBV19 with TRBJ1-4; D gene uncertain. The sequencing input was PBMCs. The source is a male donor in good health and CMV-seronegative. The CDR3 region has the DNA TGTGCCAGTAGTATAGATTCTCCCCTCGCGGAGGAAAAACTGTTTTTT. Amino acid sequence: CASSIDSPLAEEKLFF. Variable domain in full (rest from reference TRBV19 and TRBJ1-4): DGGITQSPKYLFRKEGQNVTLSCEQNLNHDAMYWYRQDPGQGLRLIYYSQIVNDFQKGDIAEGYSVSREKKESFPLTVTSAQKNPTAFYLCASSIDSPLAEEKLFFGSGTQLSVL.